This paragraph reports one TCR beta chain. This record belongs to a study of lymphopenia after photon versus proton radiotherapy. The V gene lost 5 bases and the J gene lost 9 bases, with 11 bases spanning the gap. CDR1 LNHDA and CDR2 SQIVND come from the germline V gene (reference sequence). The CDR3 is 12 residues long. Generated by immunoSEQ multiplex PCR, the TCRdb table keeps only in-frame clones and is missing some. This repertoire shows about 70,000 clones, 85% to 95% found once; its top ten account for around 2%. The sequence came from a middle-aged woman with cholangiocarcinoma. The chain couples TRBV19 to TRBJ2-1, with D unclear. Here the sequenced sample was peripheral blood, taken from a patient treated with photon-based radiotherapy. CDR3 DNA: TGTGCCAGTAGTTCTTTGAAGGGTGAGCAGTTCTTC. Protein: CASSSLKGEQFF. Supplemented by reference TRBV19 and TRBJ2-1, the full variable domain reads DGGITQSPKYLFRKEGQNVTLSCEQNLNHDAMYWYRQDPGQGLRLIYYSQIVNDFQKGDIAEGYSVSREKKESFPLTVTSAQKNPTAFYLCASSSLKGEQFFGPGTRLTVL.